This T cell receptor beta chain was sequenced in a study of T cell responses to AZD1222 COVID-19 vaccine. Looking at the study overall: Second-dose recipients at about 4 or about 12 weeks were treated as one pooled group.

General study points: Females made up more of the donors, who were largely white British, and clonal diversity may have come out too low. Spike-specific TCR breadth rose after two AZD1222 doses, and depth rose as well. Baseline serostatus was positive in only six AZD1222 recipients.

V was pared by 5 bases and J by 6 bases, with 13 bases between. CDR3 length: 13 residues. Germline V gene data show CDR1 as LNHDA and CDR2 as SQIVND (reference sequence). In regard to this clone: Its specificity is unknown.

Profiling relied on immunoSEQ multiplex PCR, and the TCRdb table lists in-frame clones only, not all of them. The data contain around 150,000 clones, 94% of them seen just once; the ten biggest clones take up 0.95% to 1.5%. Here the sequenced sample was peripheral blood, taken on day 0 of AZD1222 vaccination. The sequence came from an adult in good health. The chain recombines TRBV19 with TRBJ1-2, with D unresolved. The CDR3 spells CASSGRIWDGYTF. The CDR3 coding sequence is TGTGCCAGTAGTGGCAGGATTTGGGATGGCTACACCTTC.